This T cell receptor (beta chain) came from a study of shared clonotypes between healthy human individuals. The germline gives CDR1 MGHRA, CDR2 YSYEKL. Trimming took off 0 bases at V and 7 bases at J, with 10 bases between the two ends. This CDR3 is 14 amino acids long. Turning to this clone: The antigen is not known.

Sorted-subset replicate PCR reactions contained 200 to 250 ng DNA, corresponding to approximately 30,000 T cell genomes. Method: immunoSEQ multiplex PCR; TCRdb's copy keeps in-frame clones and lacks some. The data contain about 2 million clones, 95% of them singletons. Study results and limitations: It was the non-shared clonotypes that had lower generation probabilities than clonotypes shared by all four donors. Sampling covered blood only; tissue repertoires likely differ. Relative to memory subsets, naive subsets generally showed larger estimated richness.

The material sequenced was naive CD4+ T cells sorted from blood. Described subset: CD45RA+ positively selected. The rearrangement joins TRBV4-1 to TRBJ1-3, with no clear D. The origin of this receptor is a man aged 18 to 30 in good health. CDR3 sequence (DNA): TGCGCCAGCAGCCAAGATCCGGGGAGGAACACCATATATTTT. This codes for CASSQDPGRNTIYF.